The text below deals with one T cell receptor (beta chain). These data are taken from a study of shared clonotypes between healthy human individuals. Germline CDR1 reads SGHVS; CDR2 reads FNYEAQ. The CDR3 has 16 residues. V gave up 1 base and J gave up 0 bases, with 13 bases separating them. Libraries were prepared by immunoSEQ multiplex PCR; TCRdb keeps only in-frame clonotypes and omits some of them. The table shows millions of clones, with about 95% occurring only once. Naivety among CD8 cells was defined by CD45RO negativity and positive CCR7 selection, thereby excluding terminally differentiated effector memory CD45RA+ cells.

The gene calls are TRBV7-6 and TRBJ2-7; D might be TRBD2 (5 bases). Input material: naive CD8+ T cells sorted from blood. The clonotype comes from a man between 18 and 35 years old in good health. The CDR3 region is CASSLVASSLSYEQYF. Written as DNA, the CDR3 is TGTGCCAGCAGCTTAGTGGCTAGCTCCCTCTCCTACGAGCAGTACTTC. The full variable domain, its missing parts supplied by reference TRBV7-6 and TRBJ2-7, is GAGVSQSPRYKVTKRGQDVALRCDPISGHVSLYWYRQALGQGPEFLTYFNYEAQQDKSGLPNDRFSAERPEGSISTLTIQRTEQRDSAMYRCASSLVASSLSYEQYFGPGTRLTVT.